These T cell receptor beta chains were read from a single sample in a study of cytotoxic CD8 clonotypes in ibrutinib-treated CLL. The assay was immunoSEQ multiplex PCR, and TCRdb's table has in-frame clones only and misses some. The sample consists of 200,000 to 250,000 clones, about 75% of them appearing once. Specimen: PBMCs, collected after 12 months of ibrutinib treatment. The receptors stem from a human donor with chronic lymphocytic leukemia. CDR3s include the opening cysteine and the closing phenylalanine or tryptophan. D genes are given only for firm matches. Size values are once, few and many counts, or a class for expanded clones, and some rows have none.

d_gene	len	j_gene	v_gene	abundance	CDR3nt	CDR3aa
TRBD1	15	TRBJ2-1	TRBV6-5	.	TGTGCCAGCAGATCAGGGGGAAGCTCCTACAATGAGCAGTTCTTC	CASRSGGSSYNEQFF
.	14	TRBJ1-1	TRBV6-5	once	TGTGCCAGCAGTTACAAAGGATTAAGCACTGAAGCTTTCTTT	CASSYKGLSTEAFF
TRBD1	17	TRBJ1-2	TRBV28	.	TGTGCCAGCAGTTTAACCGGGACAGGGGGCAGGGTCTATGGCTACACCTTC	CASSLTGTGGRVYGYTF
.	15	TRBJ2-3	TRBV7-2	many	TGTGCCAGCAGCCCAGTGAGGTCGAGGGCAGATACGCAGTATTTT	CASSPVRSRADTQYF
.	13	TRBJ2-3	TRBV30	.	TGTGCCTGGAGATCCCCTCTTGGAGATACGCAGTATTTT	CAWRSPLGDTQYF
.	14	TRBJ1-5	TRBV2	.	TGTGCCAGCAGTGAATGGGCACTCAGTCAGCCCCAGCATTTT	CASSEWALSQPQHF
.	14	TRBJ1-2	TRBV27	few	TGTGCCAGCCTCCCCAGGGGTAGAGGCTATGGCTACACCTTC	CASLPRGRGYGYTF
TRBD1	15	TRBJ1-2	TRBV18	few	TGTGCCAGCTCAACGGACAGGGCGGCTATCTATGGCTACACCTTC	CASSTDRAAIYGYTF
.	13	TRBJ1-1	TRBV19	.	TGTGCCAGTACCGAAAGGGTTACAGGGGAAGCTTTCTTT	CASTERVTGEAFF
.	13	TRBJ2-4	TRBV2	.	TGTGCCAGCAGTGACAGAAAGGGCTACATTCAGTACTTC	CASSDRKGYIQYF
TRBD1	15	TRBJ1-2	TRBV5-6	.	TGTGCCAGCAGATGGGACAGGGGGGCTAACTATGGCTACACCTTC	CASRWDRGANYGYTF
.	14	TRBJ2-1	TRBV29-1	.	TGCAGCGTCCCCAGAACAGCGTCCTACAATGAGCAGTTCTTC	CSVPRTASYNEQFF
TRBD1	15	TRBJ1-2	TRBV6-6	.	TGTGCCAGCAGGCAAGACAGGGCCGCTAACTATGGCTACACCTTC	CASRQDRAANYGYTF
.	12	TRBJ2-7	TRBV27	.	TGTGCCAGCAGTTTTTATGGCTACGAGCAGTACTTC	CASSFYGYEQYF